The 2 T cell receptor beta chains listed next were all sequenced from one sample in a study of T-cell reconstitution after alpha-beta-depleted transplantation in children. Unique molecular identifiers featured in how the TCRbeta library was prepared. From the PCR reads, TCRdb called clonotypes with MiXCR, one entry per CDR3 protein. The sample lists 450,000 to 500,000 distinct CDR3 sequences; around 12% were seen once. The source material was PBMCs from the stem cell graft donor, sampled from the stem cell graft. The receptors come from a human donor who donated a stem cell graft to a child with combined immunodeficiency.

V and J are TRBV14 and TRBJ2-1; D gene unclear. The germline V gene has CDR1 SGHDN and CDR2 FVKESK. The V and J ends lost 1 base and 7 bases respectively, with 14 bases between them. This CDR3 is built from 15 residues. As DNA, the CDR3 is TGTGCCAGCAGCCAAGCACCTAGGTATTATAATGAGCAGTTCTTC. Protein: CASSQAPRYYNEQFF.

This clonotype was observed a handful of times. The chain has TRBV20-1 and TRBJ1-5, with D perhaps TRBD1 (5 bases). CDR1 is DFQATT and CDR2 is SNEGSKA in the germline V gene (reference sequence). V lost 6 bases and J lost 0, with 12 bases in between. CDR3 length: 14 residues. CDR3 bases: TGCAGTGCCGATGGGGGGGTTAGCAATCAGCCCCAGCATTTT. This sequence encodes CSADGGVSNQPQHF.